This is a list of T cell receptor beta chains from one sample in a study of CXCR3-negative and CXCR3-positive naive CD8 T cells. TCRdb re-called the 5' RACE reads and shows each CDR3 protein once, DNA omitted. This table holds roughly 80,000 distinct CDR3 sequences. The sequencing sample was made of naive CXCR3+ CD8+ T cells from blood. The receptors stem from a human donor in good health. Some clones in this sample may be carry-over from other donors' samples. CDR3s include the opening cysteine and the closing phenylalanine or tryptophan.

cdr3_aa cdr3_length j_call v_call
CASSPLEGTEAFF 13 TRBJ1-1 TRBV28
CASSQSVEDGDGYTF 15 TRBJ1-2 TRBV23-1
CASSYQTNEQYF 12 TRBJ2-7 TRBV28
CSVEDLYRASYSSYEQYF 18 TRBJ2-7 TRBV29-1
CAIPSSGDFGTEAFF 15 TRBJ1-1 TRBV7-9
CASSLRKGGPYEQYF 15 TRBJ2-7 TRBV7-2
CASADRATKSDTQYF 15 TRBJ2-3 TRBV7-9
CSARAGANVLTF 12 TRBJ2-6 TRBV20-1
CASSPRGQAQETQYF 15 TRBJ2-5 TRBV12-3/TRBV12-4
CASSQGTGGHNEQFF 15 TRBJ2-1 TRBV4-1
CASRFETDYEQYF 13 TRBJ2-7 TRBV5-1
CASSSSNGYTF 11 TRBJ1-2 TRBV5-1
CASSREGDSTFNYGYTF 17 TRBJ1-2 TRBV5-6
CASSLSSGYNEQFF 14 TRBJ2-1 TRBV2
CASSFRDDEQYF 12 TRBJ2-7 TRBV7-8
CASSQTGTSGQETQYF 16 TRBJ2-5 TRBV4-3
CASSLGAPSTDTQYF 15 TRBJ2-3 TRBV28
CASSMESYEQYF 12 TRBJ2-7 TRBV6-6
CASAPPSRADTQYF 14 TRBJ2-3 TRBV12-5
CASSLGTGQNRETQYF 16 TRBJ2-5 TRBV13
CSATSGQGYEQYF 13 TRBJ2-7 TRBV20-1
CASSLRQRAYEQYF 14 TRBJ2-7 TRBV6-2/TRBV6-3
CASSQESGGAGETQYF 16 TRBJ2-5 TRBV4-2
CSGVTSGGTDTQYF 14 TRBJ2-3 TRBV29-1
CSVDPDGTLAHGYTF 15 TRBJ1-2 TRBV29-1
CASSQDDRAGDGLDEQFF 18 TRBJ2-1 TRBV4-3
CASSSGLAEYEQYF 14 TRBJ2-7 TRBV13
CASSGPGTNYNEQFF 15 TRBJ2-1 TRBV2
CASSRNRAGAPLRTDTQYF 19 TRBJ2-3 TRBV21-1
CASSQEREIIYEQYF 15 TRBJ2-7 TRBV28
CASSQGLQDYEQYF 14 TRBJ2-7 TRBV4-3
CASSFLGTSGETQYF 15 TRBJ2-5 TRBV5-1
CASSFGQQLSSYNEQFF 17 TRBJ2-1 TRBV5-4
CSARVVGAGANVLTF 15 TRBJ2-6 TRBV20-1
CASSLALGTSSYNEQFF 17 TRBJ2-1 TRBV11-3
CASSQDGGNTQYF 13 TRBJ2-3 TRBV4-3
CASRDHQETQYF 12 TRBJ2-5 TRBV4-1
CATKGLAGTDTQYF 14 TRBJ2-3 TRBV10-3
CSVGSGVSEAFF 12 TRBJ1-1 TRBV29-1
CASSFVGAYEQYF 13 TRBJ2-7 TRBV28
CASSLEGTRGEQYF 14 TRBJ2-7 TRBV5-1
CASSLSSLEQFF 12 TRBJ2-1 TRBV28
CASTSGSAAYEQYF 14 TRBJ2-7 TRBV2
CASSDCGGQDEQFF 14 TRBJ2-1 TRBV6-4
CASSFPDSTYEQYF 14 TRBJ2-7 TRBV12-3/TRBV12-4
CSVPQGAEAFF 11 TRBJ1-1 TRBV29-1
CAISEFGDEQFF 12 TRBJ2-1 TRBV10-3
CASRLNPGMNTEAFF 15 TRBJ1-1 TRBV4-1
CSVEDGRSGQGQSNYGYTF 19 TRBJ1-2 TRBV29-1
CASSLSQGAGETQYF 15 TRBJ2-5 TRBV28
CSVPAGGGDIQYF 13 TRBJ2-4 TRBV29-1